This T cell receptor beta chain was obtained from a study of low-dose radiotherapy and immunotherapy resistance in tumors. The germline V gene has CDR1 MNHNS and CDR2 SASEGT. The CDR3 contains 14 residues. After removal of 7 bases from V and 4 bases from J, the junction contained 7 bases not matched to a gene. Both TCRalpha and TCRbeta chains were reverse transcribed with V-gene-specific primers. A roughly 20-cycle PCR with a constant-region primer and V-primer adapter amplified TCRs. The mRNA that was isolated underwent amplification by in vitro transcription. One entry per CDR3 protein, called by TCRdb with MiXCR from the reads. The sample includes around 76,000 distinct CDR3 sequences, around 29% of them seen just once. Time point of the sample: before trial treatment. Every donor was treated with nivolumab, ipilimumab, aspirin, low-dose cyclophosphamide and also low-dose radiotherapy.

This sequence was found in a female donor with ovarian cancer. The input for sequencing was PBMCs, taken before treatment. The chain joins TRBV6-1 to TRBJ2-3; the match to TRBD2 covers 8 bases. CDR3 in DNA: TGTGCCAGCAAGCGGGGGCGGTACGCAGATACGCAGTATTTT. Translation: CASKRGRYADTQYF.